Listed here are 30 T cell receptor beta chains from one sample, sequenced in a study of blood T cell repertoires in COVID-19. Using immunoSEQ multiplex PCR, the repertoire was profiled, and TCRdb retains in-frame clones only, with some absent. The sample carries hundreds of thousands of clones, 80% to 90% recorded once. Sequencing used peripheral blood. The receptors were gathered from a woman aged 40 to 50 who had recovered from COVID-19.

The V and J genes are TRBV18 and TRBJ2-3; D possibly corresponds to TRBD1 (6 bases). The CDR3 length is 15 residues. Germline values: CDR1 KGHSH, CDR2 LQKENI. The V end lost 2 bases, the J end lost 2 bases, and 11 bases lay between the germline ends. The CDR3 region is CASSPGRGYTDTQYF. In nucleotides, the CDR3 is TGTGCCAGCTCACCAGGCAGGGGATACACAGATACGCAGTATTTT. The full variable domain, in which reference TRBV18 and TRBJ2-3 provide the parts outside the CDR3, is NAGVMQNPRHLVRRRGQEARLRCSPMKGHSHVYWYRQLPEEGLKFMVYLQKENIIDESGMPKERFSAEFPKEGPSILRIQQVVRGDSAAYFCASSPGRGYTDTQYFGPGTRLTVL.

The chain links TRBV6-1 to TRBJ1-2, with D perhaps TRBD1 (5 bases). Germline loops: CDR1 MNHNS, CDR2 SASEGT. CDR3 size: 14 residues. The ends were cut back, 2 bases at V and 8 bases at J, with 15 bases in the middle. The CDR3, as DNA: TGTGCCAGCAGTGAAATCGGGACTTTCGGAGGCTACACCTTC. Its protein is CASSEIGTFGGYTF.

This chain links TRBV6-5 with TRBJ2-7; D call uncertain. This CDR3 contains 11 residues. Germline-derived CDR1 and CDR2 are MNHEY and SVGAGI. V was shortened by 6 bases and J by 7 bases, with 10 bases between the two germline ends. Here the CDR3 DNA reads TGTGCCAGCAGACAGAGCTCGGAGCAGTACTTC. It translates to CASRQSSEQYF.

This clone was detected once. The chain couples TRBV10-2 to TRBJ2-1, with D unclear. Looked up from germline, CDR1 is WSHSY and CDR2 is SAAADI. The CDR3 runs to 14 residues. Trimming pared 1 base from V and 3 bases from J, leaving 7 bases between. CDR3 DNA sequence: TGCGCCAGCAGTGAGTTTATAGTCTACAATGAGCAGTTCTTC. As protein: CASSEFIVYNEQFF.

The chain uses TRBV10-3 and TRBJ2-1, with TRBD2 matching 9 bases. Germline trimming cut 10 bases from V and 9 bases from J; bases unmatched to any gene: 4. The CDR3 has 11 residues. The germline V gene has CDR1 ENHRY and CDR2 SYGVKD. The CDR3 loop reads CATGLAIEQFF. The CDR3 nucleotides are TGTGCCACCGGACTAGCGATTGAGCAGTTCTTC.

The V gene is TRBV10-3, the J gene TRBJ1-3; TRBD1 agrees at 9 bases. V was pared by 2 bases and J by 0 bases, with 5 bases of the junction left unmatched. This CDR3 region has 17 residues. Germline V gives CDR1 ENHRY, CDR2 SYGVKD. The CDR3 coding sequence is TGTGCCATCAGTGAGAGGGACAGGGCCCACTCTGGAAACACCATATATTTT. It is translated as CAISERDRAHSGNTIYF.

The gene calls are TRBV6-2 or TRBV6-3 and TRBJ1-5; 7 bases match TRBD1. V shed 4 bases, J shed 0 bases, and the junction held 12 bases outside the gene matches. CDR3 length: 18 amino acids. Germline CDR1 reads MNHEY; CDR2 reads SVGEGT. CDR3 nucleotides: TGTGCCAGCAGTTTCCTCCGATACAGGGGATATAGCAATCAGCCCCAGCATTTT. Translation gives CASSFLRYRGYSNQPQHF.

This chain uses TRBV5-1 with TRBJ1-6, with a tentative D call TRBD1 (5 bases). Trimming stripped 8 bases from V and 10 bases from J, with 16 bases between. The V gene's germline CDR1 is SGHRS and CDR2 YFSETQ. The CDR3 extends over 13 amino acids. For the CDR3, the DNA is TGCGCCAGTCGACACCCCGGGGGGTCACCCCTCCACTTT. It codes for CASRHPGGSPLHF.

V and J are TRBV6-4 and TRBJ2-5, with 11 bases lining up with TRBD2. The V and J ends lost 5 bases and 5 bases, in that order; junction bases with no gene match: 7. This CDR3 has 15 amino acids. Germline values: CDR1 MRHNA, CDR2 SNTAGT. CDR3: CASSFLAGGGETQYF. In nucleotides, the CDR3 is TGTGCCAGCAGTTTCCTAGCGGGGGGAGGGGAGACCCAGTACTTC.

V gene TRBV27 combines with J gene TRBJ1-4; 8 bases agree with TRBD1. Germline trimming cut 6 bases from V and 2 bases from J; bases unmatched to any gene: 8. This CDR3 comprises 16 residues. Germline loops: CDR1 MNHEY, CDR2 SMNVEV (reference sequence). CDR3 loop: CASSLGQGATNEKLFF. The CDR3 nucleotides are TGTGCCAGCAGCCTAGGTCAGGGGGCCACTAATGAAAAACTGTTTTTT.

The chain employs TRBV18 and TRBJ1-2; D is possibly TRBD1 (5 bases). The CDR3 length is 14 residues. The germline V gene encodes CDR1 KGHSH and CDR2 LQKENI. V lost 0 bases and J 8 bases, leaving 13 bases between the germline ends. Here the CDR3 reads CASSPPGQGFGYTF. The DNA for the CDR3 is TGTGCCAGCTCACCACCGGGGCAGGGCTTCGGCTACACCTTC.

This clone showed up just once. The chain links TRBV6-2 or TRBV6-3 to TRBJ2-1, with TRBD1 matching over 7 bases. J lost 4 bases, V lost 5 bases, and 5 bases had no gene match. Germline V gene lookup returns CDR1 MNHEY and CDR2 SVGEGT. This CDR3 has 14 amino acids. The CDR3 nucleotides are TGTGCCAGCAGTGCCGGGACAGATTACAATGAGCAGTTCTTC. Translated: CASSAGTDYNEQFF.

The rearrangement joins TRBV10-3 to TRBJ1-1; 8 bases map to TRBD1. The CDR3 loop spans 13 amino acids. The germline CDR1 and CDR2 sequences are ENHRY and SYGVKD. V lost 0 bases to trimming and J lost 11 bases; unmatched junction nucleotides: 5. The CDR3 is CAISESGTGGAFF. CDR3 DNA: TGTGCCATCAGTGAGTCGGGAACAGGGGGTGCTTTCTTT.

This chain joins TRBV2 and TRBJ2-2; D perhaps matches TRBD1 (5 bases). The CDR3 extends over 13 amino acids. Germline CDR1 and CDR2: SNHLY and FYNNEI. Trimming shortened V by 5 bases and J by 4 bases, and 8 bases separated the two germline ends. The CDR3 here is CASSWTPTGELFF. The CDR3 DNA is TGTGCCAGCAGTTGGACACCCACCGGGGAGCTGTTTTTT.

The CDR3 loop is CAISRERGDYNEQFF. In DNA, the CDR3 is TGTGCCATCAGTCGAGAGCGGGGGGACTACAATGAGCAGTTCTTC. The chain is built from TRBV10-3 and TRBJ2-1; 9 bases match TRBD2. The germline gives CDR1 ENHRY, CDR2 SYGVKD. The CDR3 is 15 amino acids. The junction had 5 bases not matched to a gene; V was cut back by 5 bases and J by 3 bases.

The rearrangement joins TRBV6-4 to TRBJ2-3; TRBD1 matches at 7 bases. CDR1 and CDR2 (germline): MRHNA, SNTAGT. The CDR3 covers 14 residues. The junction had 7 bases not matched to a gene; V was cut back by 6 bases and J by 4 bases. This chain's CDR3 is CASRGDRAADTQYF. The DNA of the CDR3 is TGTGCCAGCAGGGGAGACAGGGCGGCAGATACGCAGTATTTT.

This chain links TRBV9 with TRBJ2-3, with 9 bases aligning to TRBD1. This CDR3 is 15 amino acids long. Germline CDR1 is SGDLS and CDR2 is YYNGEE. V trimming: 0 bases; J trimming: 5 bases; junction bases outside the gene matches: 4. The DNA for the CDR3 is TGTGCCAGCAGCGTAGCTACAGGGGGCGTAGATACGCAGTATTTT. Translating gives CASSVATGGVDTQYF.

This clone was recorded a few times. J is TRBJ2-7 and V is TRBV10-3, with 7 bases identical to TRBD1. Germline V CDR1 and CDR2: ENHRY, SYGVKD. CDR3 length: 13 residues. After removal of 11 bases from V and 7 bases from J, the junction contained 14 bases not matched to a gene. The CDR3 DNA is TGTGCCGCCCGCGACAGGGCCGATGGTGAGCAGTACTTC. Protein: CAARDRADGEQYF.

V is TRBV5-1 and J is TRBJ2-5, with TRBD1 identical over 12 bases. Germline CDR1 reads SGHRS; CDR2 reads YFSETQ. The J segment lost 4 bases and the V segment lost 8 bases, leaving 9 bases of the junction unmatched. CDR3 length: 15 amino acids. For the CDR3, the DNA is TGCGCCAGTAGGTCCGGGACAGGGGGCTTAGAGACCCAGTACTTC. It codes for CASRSGTGGLETQYF.

This chain links TRBV10-1 with TRBJ2-7; TRBD1 matches at 9 bases. This CDR3 has 17 residues. Per germline, CDR1 WNHNN and CDR2 SYGVQD (reference sequence). Trimming at V came to 0 bases and at J to 1 base, leaving 7 bases not matched to a gene. CDR3 sequence reads: CASSESGTGLASYEQYF. CDR3 sequence (DNA): TGCGCCAGCAGTGAGTCCGGGACAGGGTTGGCTTCCTACGAGCAGTACTTC.

The chain recombines TRBV10-3 with TRBJ2-7; 7 positions match TRBD2. The CDR3 runs 14 residues. V was pared by 0 bases and J by 3 bases, with 2 bases of the junction left unmatched. CDR1 is ENHRY, CDR2 SYGVKD, per germline. The CDR3 loop is CAISESGLDYEQYF. For the CDR3, the DNA is TGTGCCATCAGTGAGTCCGGACTAGACTACGAGCAGTACTTC.

The chain joins TRBV6-4 to TRBJ1-1; TRBD1 matches 7 bases. Trimming cost V 4 bases and J 1 base; bases outside gene matches: 3. This CDR3 has 14 amino acids. The germline V gene has CDR1 MRHNA and CDR2 SNTAGT. Written as DNA, the CDR3 is TGTGCCAGCAGTGTCGACAGGGCGAACACTGAAGCTTTCTTT. It translates to CASSVDRANTEAFF.

The rearrangement links TRBV4-1 to TRBJ2-5, with 15 bases aligning to TRBD2. V shed 3 bases, J shed 5 bases, and the junction held 7 bases outside the gene matches. CDR1 is MGHRA and CDR2 is YSYEKL in the germline V gene. The CDR3 runs to 17 residues. CDR3 amino acids: CASSHGRTSGGAETQYF. The CDR3 coding sequence is TGCGCCAGCAGCCACGGAAGGACTAGCGGGGGGGCGGAGACCCAGTACTTC.

The chain joins TRBV3-1 (or the pseudogene TRBV3-2) to TRBJ2-7, with D possibly TRBD2 on 6 matching bases. Germline lookup yields CDR1 LGHDT and CDR2 YNNKEL (reference sequence). Trimming removed 5 bases from V and 0 bases from J, with 17 bases in between. The CDR3 extends over 16 amino acids. CDR3 sequence (DNA): TGTGCCAGCAGCGCCCTCGGGGGTTCTCTCTCCTACGAGCAGTACTTC. It encodes CASSALGGSLSYEQYF.

The chain couples TRBV18 to TRBJ1-1; 9 bases align to TRBD1. The CDR3 consists of 18 residues. CDR1 is KGHSH, CDR2 LQKENI, per germline. The ends lost 1 base at V and 1 base at J; junction bases unmatched: 10. The CDR3 DNA follows: TGTGCCAGCTCACCACGGAGGATAACAGGGGGCGAGAACACTGAAGCTTTCTTT. Translation: CASSPRRITGGENTEAFF.

V is TRBV5-1 and J is TRBJ1-3; TRBD1 might be the D (6 bases). Trimming took off 0 bases at V and 2 bases at J, with 6 bases between the two ends. The germline V gene encodes CDR1 SGHRS and CDR2 YFSETQ. There are 14 residues in the CDR3. This CDR3 reads CASSLGDTGNTIYF. CDR3 coding DNA: TGCGCCAGCAGCTTGGGGGACACTGGAAACACCATATATTTT.

This chain joins TRBV7-8 and TRBJ1-5, with D possibly being TRBD1 (6 bases). The CDR3 loop spans 15 amino acids. CDR1 SGHVS and CDR2 FQNEAQ come from the germline V gene. V lost 5 bases, J lost 6 bases, and 17 bases lay in between. The CDR3 spells CASSPRTVWGQPQHF. In nucleotides, the CDR3 is TGTGCCAGCAGCCCCCGGACAGTTTGGGGTCAGCCCCAGCATTTT.

The chain employs TRBV2 and TRBJ2-3; D might be TRBD2 (5 bases). V was trimmed by 4 bases and J by 4 bases, leaving 6 bases between them. This CDR3 has 12 amino acids. Germline V lookup: CDR1 SNHLY, CDR2 FYNNEI. The CDR3 region has the DNA TGTGCCAGCAGTGTGAGGGCAGATACGCAGTATTTT. This codes for CASSVRADTQYF.

The V gene is TRBV19, the J gene TRBJ2-1; D might be TRBD1 (6 bases). This CDR3 is built from 13 residues. Germline V lookup: CDR1 LNHDA, CDR2 SQIVND (reference sequence). Deletions cut 6 bases from V and 7 bases from J, with 13 bases between. As DNA, the CDR3 is TGTGCCAGTAGGACCCAACAGGGTAATGAGCAGTTCTTC. Translating gives CASRTQQGNEQFF.

The rearrangement uses TRBV6-5 and TRBJ1-1; TRBD1 agrees at 9 bases. V lost 8 bases, J lost 1 base, and 8 bases stayed unmatched. CDR1 is MNHEY and CDR2 is SVGAGI in the germline V gene. This CDR3 has 15 amino acids. This chain's CDR3 is CASRSAGQGNTEAFF. In DNA, the CDR3 is TGTGCCAGCCGCTCGGCGGGACAGGGGAACACTGAAGCTTTCTTT.